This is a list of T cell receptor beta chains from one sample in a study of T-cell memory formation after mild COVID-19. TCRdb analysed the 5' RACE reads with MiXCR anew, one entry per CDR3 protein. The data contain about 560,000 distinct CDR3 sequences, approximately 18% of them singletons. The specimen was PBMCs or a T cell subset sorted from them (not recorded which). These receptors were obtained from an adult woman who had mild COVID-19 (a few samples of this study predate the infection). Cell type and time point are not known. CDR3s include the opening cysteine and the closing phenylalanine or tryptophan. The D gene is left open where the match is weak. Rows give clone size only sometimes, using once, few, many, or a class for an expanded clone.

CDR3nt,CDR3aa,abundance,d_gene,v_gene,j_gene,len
TGTGCCTGGACTAGCGGGGCCTCCCCGGAGTTCTTC,CAWTSGASPEFF,few,TRBD2,TRBV30,TRBJ2-1,12
TGTGCCAGCAGTTTAAGGACTAACTCCTACGAGCAGTACTTC,CASSLRTNSYEQYF,NA,NA,TRBV12-3/TRBV12-4,TRBJ2-7,14
TGCGCCAGCAGCCCGACGCCCGACAGAGGAGAGACCCAGTACTTC,CASSPTPDRGETQYF,few,NA,TRBV5-1,TRBJ2-5,15
TGCGCCAGCAGCTTGGCCCAATACTACGAGCAGTACTTC,CASSLAQYYEQYF,few,NA,TRBV5-1,TRBJ2-7,13
TGTGCCAGCATACCGGCGCTGGCAAATCAGCCCCAGCATTTT,CASIPALANQPQHF,few,NA,TRBV6-2/TRBV6-3,TRBJ1-5,14
TGTGCCAGCAGCTCCGCGGACAGGGACTACGAGCAGTACTTC,CASSSADRDYEQYF,many,TRBD1,TRBV13,TRBJ2-7,14
TGCAGCGTTGAAGCGGGAGGTGAAAGAGAGACCCAGTACTTC,CSVEAGGERETQYF,few,TRBD2,TRBV29-1,TRBJ2-5,14
TGTGCCAGCAGCGTGGGACTAGTTGGCACAGATACGCAGTATTTT,CASSVGLVGTDTQYF,NA,TRBD2,TRBV11-3,TRBJ2-3,15
TGTGCCACCAGTGATTTGCCATCCCGGACAGATACGCAGTATTTT,CATSDLPSRTDTQYF,NA,NA,TRBV24-1,TRBJ2-3,15
TGTGCCAGCAGTTTATCCCCTAGACCCAATGAGCAGTTCTTC,CASSLSPRPNEQFF,once,NA,TRBV12-3/TRBV12-4,TRBJ2-1,14
TGTGCCTGGATTACAGGGGCTTCTGAAGCTTTCTTT,CAWITGASEAFF,NA,TRBD1,TRBV30,TRBJ1-1,12
TGTGCCAGCAGCTTAGCTAGGGGGCTAGCGGGAATTGATGAGCAGTTCTTC,CASSLARGLAGIDEQFF,few,TRBD2,TRBV7-2,TRBJ2-1,17
TGTGCCAGCAGCTTACAAGGGACAGGGCTGACCGGGGAGCTGTTTTTT,CASSLQGTGLTGELFF,NA,TRBD1,TRBV7-9,TRBJ2-2,16
TGTGCCAGCAGTTTGGGACAGGGTAAAGATACGCAGTATTTT,CASSLGQGKDTQYF,many,TRBD1,TRBV12-3/TRBV12-4,TRBJ2-3,14
TGTGCCAGCAGCCCGACTAGCGGGGAATTCTCTGGGGCCAACGTCCTGACTTTC,CASSPTSGEFSGANVLTF,few,TRBD2,TRBV7-3,TRBJ2-6,18
TGTGCCAGCAGCCCGGCGCAGGGGGCTTGGAATGAGCAGTTCTTC,CASSPAQGAWNEQFF,few,TRBD1,TRBV7-2,TRBJ2-1,15
TGTGCCAGCAGCTTCCGTGGACAGCCCCCGAACGAGCAGTACTTC,CASSFRGQPPNEQYF,NA,NA,TRBV5-6,TRBJ2-7,15
TGTGCCAGCAGAAGGGGGAACGAGCAGTACTTC,CASRRGNEQYF,NA,NA,TRBV5-4,TRBJ2-7,11
TGTGCCAGTAGTCTCGCTAGTAGGAGTTTCGATGAGCAGTTCTTC,CASSLASRSFDEQFF,few,NA,TRBV19,TRBJ2-1,15
TGCGCCAGCAGCTCGGCGGGCGACCTCGGTGAAAAACTGTTTTTT,CASSSAGDLGEKLFF,NA,NA,TRBV5-1,TRBJ1-4,15
TGCGCCAGCAGCGAAGTAGGCGTAACAGATACGCAGTATTTT,CASSEVGVTDTQYF,NA,NA,TRBV4-1,TRBJ2-3,14
TGTGCCACCAGCAGAGTCCAACGGTGGGGGGGAGGGCGACGTGGTGAGCAGTTCTTC,CATSRVQRWGGGRRGEQFF,NA,TRBD2,TRBV15,TRBJ2-1,19
TGTGCCAGCAGCGTAGGTGAGACTCCTATCACAGATACGCAGTATTTT,CASSVGETPITDTQYF,few,NA,TRBV9,TRBJ2-3,16
TGCGCCAGCAGCCAAGATAGAGACAAGTACGAGCAGTACTTC,CASSQDRDKYEQYF,few,NA,TRBV4-3,TRBJ2-7,14
TGCAGTGCTAGGGCCCCGACAGGGCGGGGCTTCTACGAGCAGTACTTC,CSARAPTGRGFYEQYF,few,NA,TRBV20-1,TRBJ2-7,16
TGCGCCAGCAGCCCAAGCGGGAGGGCCAGAGGGACAGATACGCAGTATTTT,CASSPSGRARGTDTQYF,NA,TRBD2,TRBV4-3,TRBJ2-3,17
TGTGCCAGCAGCTTACCCGACCTTGAGCAGTTCTTC,CASSLPDLEQFF,NA,NA,TRBV5-5,TRBJ2-1,12
TGCAGTGCTAGGGACGGGACAGGGGTTGTTACCGGGGAGCTGTTTTTT,CSARDGTGVVTGELFF,NA,TRBD1,TRBV20-1,TRBJ2-2,16
TGTGCCAGCAGCGCCGGGACACCCTTCAACTATGGCTACACCTTC,CASSAGTPFNYGYTF,NA,NA,TRBV9,TRBJ1-2,15
TGTGCCAGCGCAGCCCAGGGCAAGAATGGGCGCACCATATATTTT,CASAAQGKNGRTIYF,few,NA,TRBV12-3/TRBV12-4,TRBJ1-3,15
TGCGCCAGCAACGGACAGGGGAAGAACGAGCAGTACTTC,CASNGQGKNEQYF,NA,TRBD1,TRBV5-1,TRBJ2-7,13
TGCAGCGCCCCGCGGGGGGGCTCCTACAATGAGCAGTTCTTC,CSAPRGGSYNEQFF,few,TRBD2,TRBV29-1,TRBJ2-1,14
TGCAGCGTAGAACCAGCGGGAAGGGGAAACAATGAGCAGTTCTTC,CSVEPAGRGNNEQFF,few,TRBD2,TRBV29-1,TRBJ2-1,15
TGTGCCAGCAGAGAAAGGGGTTTCGATTCACCCCTCCACTTT,CASRERGFDSPLHF,few,NA,TRBV6-5,TRBJ1-6,14
TGTGCCAGCAGCAGCCTGGGACAGCCAGTTGGCACAGATACGCAGTATTTT,CASSSLGQPVGTDTQYF,NA,TRBD1,TRBV5-6,TRBJ2-3,17
TGCGCCAGCAGTTCGACTAGCGGGAGAAACGAGCAGTACTTC,CASSSTSGRNEQYF,few,TRBD2,TRBV10-2,TRBJ2-7,14
TGTGCCAGCAGCCCCCAGGCGCTAGCGGGGGGGCCTACCGGGGAGCTGTTTTTT,CASSPQALAGGPTGELFF,few,TRBD2,TRBV7-2,TRBJ2-2,18
TGTGCCAGCAGCCCGGAGGGACTAGCGTCCTACAATGAGCAGTTCTTC,CASSPEGLASYNEQFF,NA,TRBD2,TRBV6-5,TRBJ2-1,16
TGCAGCGTAGAGGGGGGAGGCTACACCTTC,CSVEGGGYTF,few,NA,TRBV29-1,TRBJ1-2,10
TGTGCCAGCAGCCGGAATCAACTAGCGGGGGGAGAGACCCAGTACTTC,CASSRNQLAGGETQYF,many,TRBD2,TRBV14,TRBJ2-5,16
TGTGCCAGCAGCCCCTTGAGCGGGGGGCTCGGGGAGCTGTTTTTT,CASSPLSGGLGELFF,NA,TRBD2,TRBV9,TRBJ2-2,15
TGTGCCAGCAGCACCTCGACAGGGACAAACACCGGGGAGCTGTTTTTT,CASSTSTGTNTGELFF,few,TRBD1,TRBV7-3,TRBJ2-2,16